This T cell receptor (beta chain) originates from a study of T-cell memory formation after mild COVID-19. At the level of the study: The TCR clusters were mostly specific to one donor.

This clonotype was counted many times. CDR1 is MNHEY, CDR2 SVGAGI, per germline. The CDR3 runs 15 residues. V was cut by 0 bases and J by 4 bases, with 12 bases left in between. TCRdb analysed the 5' RACE reads with MiXCR anew, one entry per CDR3 protein. The profile covers about 13,000 distinct CDR3 sequences, with around 15% appearing a single time and around three fifths taken by the ten largest. The chain uses TRBV6-5 and TRBJ1-2; no firm D call. Material: PBMCs or a T cell subset sorted from them (not recorded which). The clonotype was recovered from a man aged 18 to 35 who had mild COVID-19 (a few samples of this study predate the infection). Cell type and time point are not known. CDR3 amino acids: CASSYSLAGFYGYTF. In DNA, the CDR3 is TGTGCCAGCAGTTACTCGTTAGCGGGTTTCTATGGCTACACCTTC.